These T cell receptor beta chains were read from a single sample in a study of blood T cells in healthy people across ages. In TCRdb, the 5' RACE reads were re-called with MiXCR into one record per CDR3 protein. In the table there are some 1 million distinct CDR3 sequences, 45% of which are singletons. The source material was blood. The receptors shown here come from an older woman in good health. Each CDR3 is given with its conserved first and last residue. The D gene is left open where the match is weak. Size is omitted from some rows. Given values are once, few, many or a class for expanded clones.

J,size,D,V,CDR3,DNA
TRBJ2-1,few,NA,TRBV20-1,CSVKEWGSSYNEQFF,TGCAGTGTTAAAGAGTGGGGGAGCTCCTACAATGAGCAGTTCTTC
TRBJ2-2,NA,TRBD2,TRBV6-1,CASRELAGNTGELFF,TGTGCCAGCAGAGAACTAGCGGGGAACACCGGGGAGCTGTTTTTT
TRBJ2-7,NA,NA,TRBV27,CASSWGGRAHEQYF,TGTGCCAGCAGTTGGGGTGGCAGGGCACACGAGCAGTACTTC
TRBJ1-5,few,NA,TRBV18,CASSPSDGQPQHF,TGTGCCAGCTCACCGTCTGATGGTCAGCCCCAGCATTTT
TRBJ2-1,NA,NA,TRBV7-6,CASSLAGIREQFF,TGTGCCAGCAGCTTAGCTGGGATAAGGGAGCAGTTCTTC
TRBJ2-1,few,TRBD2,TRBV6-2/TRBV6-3,CASSSYILGTSGRGVEQFF,TGTGCCAGCAGTTCGTATATTCTCGGGACTAGCGGGAGAGGTGTTGAGCAGTTCTTC
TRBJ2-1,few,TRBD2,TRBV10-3,CAISESVAGVTSYNEQFF,TGTGCCATCAGTGAGTCGGTTGCGGGAGTTACCTCCTACAATGAGCAGTTCTTC
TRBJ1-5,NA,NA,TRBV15,CATSGTGVRNQPQHF,TGTGCCACCAGCGGAACCGGGGTACGCAATCAGCCCCAGCATTTT
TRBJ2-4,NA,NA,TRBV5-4,CASSQKNSVAKNIQYF,TGTGCCAGCAGCCAAAAAAACAGCGTAGCCAAAAACATTCAGTACTTC
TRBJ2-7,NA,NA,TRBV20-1,CSARGVGAPLYEQYF,TGCAGTGCTAGAGGGGTCGGGGCCCCCCTCTACGAGCAGTACTTC
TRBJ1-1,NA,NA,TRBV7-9,CASSQGWGAFF,TGTGCCAGCAGCCAAGGGTGGGGAGCTTTCTTT
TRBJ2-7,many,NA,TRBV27,CASSPRGSYEQYF,TGTGCCAGCAGCCCAAGAGGATCCTACGAGCAGTACTTC